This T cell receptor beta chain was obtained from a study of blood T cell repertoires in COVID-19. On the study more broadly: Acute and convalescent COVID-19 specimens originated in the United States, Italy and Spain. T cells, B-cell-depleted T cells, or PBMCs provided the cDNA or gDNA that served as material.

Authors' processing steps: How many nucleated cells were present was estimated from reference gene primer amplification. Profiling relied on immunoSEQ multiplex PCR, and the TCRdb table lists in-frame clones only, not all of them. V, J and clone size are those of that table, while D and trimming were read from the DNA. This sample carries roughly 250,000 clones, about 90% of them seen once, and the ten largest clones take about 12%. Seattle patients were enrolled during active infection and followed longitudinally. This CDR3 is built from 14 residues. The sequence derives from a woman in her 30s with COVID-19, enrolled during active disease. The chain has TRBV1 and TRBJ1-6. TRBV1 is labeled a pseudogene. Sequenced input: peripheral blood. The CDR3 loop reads CTSSQDEGASPLHF. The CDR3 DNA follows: TGCACCAGCAGCCAAGATGAGGGAGCCTCACCCCTCCACTTT.